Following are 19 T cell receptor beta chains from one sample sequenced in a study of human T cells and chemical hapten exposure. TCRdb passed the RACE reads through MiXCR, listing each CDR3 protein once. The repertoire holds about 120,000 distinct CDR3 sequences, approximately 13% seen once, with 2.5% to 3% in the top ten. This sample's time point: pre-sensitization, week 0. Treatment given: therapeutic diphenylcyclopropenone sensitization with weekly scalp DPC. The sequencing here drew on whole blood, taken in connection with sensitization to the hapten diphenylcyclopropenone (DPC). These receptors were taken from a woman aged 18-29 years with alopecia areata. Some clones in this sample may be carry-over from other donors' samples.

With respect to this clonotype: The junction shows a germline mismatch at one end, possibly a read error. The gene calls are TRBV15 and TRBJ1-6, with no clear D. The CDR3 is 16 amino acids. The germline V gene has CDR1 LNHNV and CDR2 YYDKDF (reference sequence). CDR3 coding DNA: TGTGTCACCAGCAGAGATCTAGGGATCCGCAATTCACCCCTCCACTTT. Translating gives CVTSRDLGIRNSPLHF.

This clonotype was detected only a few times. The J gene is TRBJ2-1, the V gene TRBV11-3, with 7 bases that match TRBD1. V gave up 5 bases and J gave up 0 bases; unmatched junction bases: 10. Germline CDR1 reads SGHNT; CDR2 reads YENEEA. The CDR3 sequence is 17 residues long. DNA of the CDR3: TGTGCCAGCAGCCCAAGGACAGGCTCCCTCTCCTACAATGAGCAGTTCTTC. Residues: CASSPRTGSLSYNEQFF.

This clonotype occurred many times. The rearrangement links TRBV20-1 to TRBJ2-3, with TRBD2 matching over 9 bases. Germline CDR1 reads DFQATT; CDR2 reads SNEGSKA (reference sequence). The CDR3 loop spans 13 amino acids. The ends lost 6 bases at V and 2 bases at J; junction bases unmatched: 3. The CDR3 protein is CSALAGYTDTQYF. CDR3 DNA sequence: TGCAGTGCCCTAGCGGGGTACACAGATACGCAGTATTTT.

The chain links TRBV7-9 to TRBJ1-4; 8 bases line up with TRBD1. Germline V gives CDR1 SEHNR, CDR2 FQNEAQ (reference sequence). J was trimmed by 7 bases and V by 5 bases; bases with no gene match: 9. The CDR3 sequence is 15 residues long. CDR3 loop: CASSLWTGKGEKLFF. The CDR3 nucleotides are TGTGCCAGCAGCCTTTGGACAGGGAAAGGTGAAAAACTGTTTTTT.

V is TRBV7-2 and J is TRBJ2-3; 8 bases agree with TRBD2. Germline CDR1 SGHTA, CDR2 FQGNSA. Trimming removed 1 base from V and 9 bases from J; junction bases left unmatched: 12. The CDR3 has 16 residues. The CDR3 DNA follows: TGTGCCAGCAGCTTAGGACAGCGGGGGCCCCTGGGGACGCAGTATTTT. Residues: CASSLGQRGPLGTQYF. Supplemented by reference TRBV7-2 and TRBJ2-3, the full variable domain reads GAGVSQSPSNKVTEKGKDVELRCDPISGHTALYWYRQSLGQGLEFLIYFQGNSAPDKSGLPSDRFSAERTGGSVSTLTIQRTQQEDSAVYLCASSLGQRGPLGTQYFGPGTRLTVL.

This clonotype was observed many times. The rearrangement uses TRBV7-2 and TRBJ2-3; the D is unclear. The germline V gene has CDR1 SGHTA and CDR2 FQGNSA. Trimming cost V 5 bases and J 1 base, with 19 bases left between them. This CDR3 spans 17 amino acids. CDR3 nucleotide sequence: TGTGCCAGCAGCGCAAATAGTGTAACCCTGGGCACAGATACGCAGTATTTT. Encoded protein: CASSANSVTLGTDTQYF.

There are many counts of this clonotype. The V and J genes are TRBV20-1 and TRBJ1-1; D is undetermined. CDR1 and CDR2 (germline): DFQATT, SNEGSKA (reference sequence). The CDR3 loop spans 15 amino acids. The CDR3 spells CRASRSQLRFTEAFF. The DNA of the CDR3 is TGCAGAGCCAGCAGATCGCAGCTCAGGTTTACTGAAGCTTTCTTT.

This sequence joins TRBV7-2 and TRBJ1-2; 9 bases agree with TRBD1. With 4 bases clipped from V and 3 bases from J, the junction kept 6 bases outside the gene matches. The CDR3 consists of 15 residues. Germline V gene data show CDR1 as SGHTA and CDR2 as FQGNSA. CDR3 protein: CASSSRDRVDYGYTF. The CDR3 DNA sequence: TGTGCCAGCAGCTCCCGGGACAGGGTAGACTATGGCTACACCTTC.

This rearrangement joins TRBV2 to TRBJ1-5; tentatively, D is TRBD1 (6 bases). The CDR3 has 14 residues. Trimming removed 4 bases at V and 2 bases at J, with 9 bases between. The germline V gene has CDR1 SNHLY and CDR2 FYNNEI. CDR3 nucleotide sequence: TGTGCCAGCAGTGTCGGACAGCGCAATCAGCCCCAGCATTTT. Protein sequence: CASSVGQRNQPQHF.

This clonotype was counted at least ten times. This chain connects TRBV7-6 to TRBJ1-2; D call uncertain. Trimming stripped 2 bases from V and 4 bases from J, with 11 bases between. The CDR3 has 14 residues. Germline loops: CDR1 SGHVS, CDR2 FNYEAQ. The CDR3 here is CASSLRPGVYGYTF. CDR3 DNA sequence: TGTGCCAGCAGCTTACGGCCCGGAGTCTATGGCTACACCTTC. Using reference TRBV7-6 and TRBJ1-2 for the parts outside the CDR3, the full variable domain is GAGVSQSPRYKVTKRGQDVALRCDPISGHVSLYWYRQALGQGPEFLTYFNYEAQQDKSGLPNDRFSAERPEGSISTLTIQRTEQRDSAMYRCASSLRPGVYGYTFGSGTRLTVV.

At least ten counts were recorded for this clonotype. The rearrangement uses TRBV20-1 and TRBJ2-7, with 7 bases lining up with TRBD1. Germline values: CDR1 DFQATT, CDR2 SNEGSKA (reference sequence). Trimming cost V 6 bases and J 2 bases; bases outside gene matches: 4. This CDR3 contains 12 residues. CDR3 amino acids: CSARTGTYEQYF. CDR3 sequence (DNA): TGCAGTGCAAGGACAGGAACCTACGAGCAGTACTTC.

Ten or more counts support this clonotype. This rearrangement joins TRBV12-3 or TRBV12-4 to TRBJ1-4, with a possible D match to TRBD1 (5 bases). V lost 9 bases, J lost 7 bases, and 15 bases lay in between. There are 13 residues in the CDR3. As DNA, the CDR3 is TGTGCCAGTTCGACGATCAGGGTTGAAAAACTGTTTTTT. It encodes CASSTIRVEKLFF.

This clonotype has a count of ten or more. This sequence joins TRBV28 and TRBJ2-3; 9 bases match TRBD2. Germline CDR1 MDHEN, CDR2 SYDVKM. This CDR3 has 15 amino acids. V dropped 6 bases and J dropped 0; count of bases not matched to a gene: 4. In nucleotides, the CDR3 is TGTGCCAGCAGCATGGGACTAGCAAGCACAGATACGCAGTATTTT. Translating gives CASSMGLASTDTQYF.

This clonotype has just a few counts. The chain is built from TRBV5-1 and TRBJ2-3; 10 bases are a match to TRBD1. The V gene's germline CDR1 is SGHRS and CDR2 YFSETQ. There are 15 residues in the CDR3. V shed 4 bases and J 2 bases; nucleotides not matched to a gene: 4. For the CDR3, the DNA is TGCGCCAGCAGCCGAGGGACAGGGGACACAGATACGCAGTATTTT. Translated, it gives CASSRGTGDTDTQYF. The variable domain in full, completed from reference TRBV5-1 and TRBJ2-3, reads KAGVTQTPRYLIKTRGQQVTLSCSPISGHRSVSWYQQTPGQGLQFLFEYFSETQRNKGNFPGRFSGRQFSNSRSEMNVSTLELGDSALYLCASSRGTGDTDTQYFGPGTRLTVL.

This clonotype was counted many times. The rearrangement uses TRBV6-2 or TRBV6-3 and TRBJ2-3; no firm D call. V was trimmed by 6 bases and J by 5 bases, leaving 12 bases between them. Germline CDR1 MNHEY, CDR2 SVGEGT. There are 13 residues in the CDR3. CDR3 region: CASSPGRLDTQYF. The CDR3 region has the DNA TGTGCCAGCAGCCCCGGACGTTTAGATACGCAGTATTTT.

The CDR3: CASSPIMDTQYF. In nucleotides, the CDR3 is TGTGCCAGCAGCCCCATCATGGATACGCAGTATTTT. The chain joins TRBV7-2 to TRBJ2-3; D uncertain. The germline V and J ends were trimmed by 5 bases and 6 bases, with 9 bases remaining between them. This CDR3 comprises 12 residues. Per the germline V gene, CDR1 is SGHTA and CDR2 is FQGNSA. Complete variable domain (other parts from reference TRBV7-2 and TRBJ2-3): GAGVSQSPSNKVTEKGKDVELRCDPISGHTALYWYRQSLGQGLEFLIYFQGNSAPDKSGLPSDRFSAERTGGSVSTLTIQRTQQEDSAVYLCASSPIMDTQYFGPGTRLTVL.

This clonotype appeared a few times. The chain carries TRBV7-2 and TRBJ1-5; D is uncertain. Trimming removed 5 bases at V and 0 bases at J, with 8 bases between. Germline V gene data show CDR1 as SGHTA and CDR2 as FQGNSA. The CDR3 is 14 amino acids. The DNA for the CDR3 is TGTGCCAGCAGCCTTTTAAATAGCAATCAGCCCCAGCATTTT. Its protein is CASSLLNSNQPQHF.

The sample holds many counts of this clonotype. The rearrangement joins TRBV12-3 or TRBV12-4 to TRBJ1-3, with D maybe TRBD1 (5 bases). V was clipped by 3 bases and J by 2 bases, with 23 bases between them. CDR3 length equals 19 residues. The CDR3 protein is CASSFVLTAGEGPGNTIYF. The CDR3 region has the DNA TGTGCCAGCAGTTTCGTACTTACGGCGGGGGAAGGCCCTGGAAACACCATATATTTT.

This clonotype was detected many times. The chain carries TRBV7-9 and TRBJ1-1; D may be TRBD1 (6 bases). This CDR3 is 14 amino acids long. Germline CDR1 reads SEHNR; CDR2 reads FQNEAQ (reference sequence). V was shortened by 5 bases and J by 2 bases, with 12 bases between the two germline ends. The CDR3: CASSGGHGNTEAFF. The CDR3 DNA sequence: TGTGCCAGCAGCGGGGGACACGGCAACACTGAAGCTTTCTTT. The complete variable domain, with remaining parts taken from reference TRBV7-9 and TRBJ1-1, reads DTGVSQNPRHKITKRGQNVTFRCDPISEHNRLYWYRQTLGQGPEFLTYFQNEAQLEKSRLLSDRFSAERPKGSFSTLEIQRTEQGDSAMYLCASSGGHGNTEAFFGQGTRLTVV.